This T cell receptor (beta chain) comes out of a study of regulatory T cells in long-lasting Graves disease. The CDR3 loop spans 13 amino acids. Germline-derived CDR1 and CDR2 are MNHEY and SVGAGI. The V gene lost 0 bases and the J gene lost 1 base, with 3 bases spanning the gap. This clonotype was seen many times. A read error may be the cause here, since a much bigger clone is one base away. Stated time point: persistent/refractory GD, antithyroid drugs over 5 years with positive TRAb. Generation of the TCR library employed RNA extracted from PBMCs. To make TCR beta libraries, researchers used iRepertoire HTBI primers and Arm-PCR of CDR3 regions. TCRdb passed the multiplex PCR reads through MiXCR, listing each CDR3 protein once. Of 500,000 to 700,000 distinct CDR3 sequences listed, around 30% are singletons.

The rearrangement links TRBV6-5 to TRBJ1-1; D gene unclear. The sample in question was peripheral blood mononuclear cells (PBMCs), obtained when the disease was refractory, from a patient treated with antithyroid drugs. The TCR was taken from a female donor with Graves disease. The CDR3 is CASSYSKNTEAFF. In DNA form, the CDR3 reads TGTGCCAGCAGTTACTCTAAGAACACTGAAGCTTTCTTT.